The 8 T cell receptor beta chains below all came from one sample that was sequenced in a study of CD8 T cells in Susac syndrome. RNA, at roughly 0.5 to 1 ug, was reverse transcribed with random hexamers. A single record per CDR3 protein comes from TCRdb applying MiXCR to the immunoSEQ multiplex PCR reads. The repertoire holds 210,000 or so distinct CDR3 sequences, with approximately 90% as singletons. Sequencing input: CD8+ T cells from PBMCs. The receptors here all came from a human donor with multiple sclerosis.

The chain is built from TRBV2 and TRBJ2-1, with a possible D match to TRBD2 (6 bases). This CDR3 is 17 amino acids long. V lost 6 bases to trimming and J lost 0 bases, with 18 bases between them. CDR1 and CDR2 (germline): SNHLY, FYNNEI. CDR3 residues: CASSLTSFQSSYNEQFF. In DNA, the CDR3 is TGTGCCAGCAGCCTGACTAGTTTTCAGAGCTCCTACAATGAGCAGTTCTTC. The full variable domain, in which reference TRBV2 and TRBJ2-1 provide the parts outside the CDR3, is EPEVTQTPSHQVTQMGQEVILRCVPISNHLYFYWYRQILGQKVEFLVSFYNNEISEKSEIFDDQFSVERPDGSNFTLKIRSTKLEDSAMYFCASSLTSFQSSYNEQFFGPGTRLTVL.

The CDR3 DNA reads TGTGCCAGCACCACAATAGCGGACTCCTACAATGAGCAGTTCTTC. Translation: CASTTIADSYNEQFF. This chain joins TRBV11-2 and TRBJ2-1; possible D gene TRBD2, 6 bases. CDR3 size: 15 residues. Trimming left V 7 bases short and J 0 bases short, with 13 bases between. The germline V gene encodes CDR1 SGHAT and CDR2 FQNNGV.

The sample holds a few counts of this clonotype. The chain joins TRBV7-2 to TRBJ2-7; D unclear. CDR3 size: 13 residues. Trimming left V 5 bases short and J 4 bases short, with 12 bases between. Germline CDR1 reads SGHTA; CDR2 reads FQGNSA. CDR3 nucleotide sequence: TGTGCCAGCAGCCCCACGCTCGCGTACGAGCAGTACTTC. Residues: CASSPTLAYEQYF.

The rearrangement uses TRBV30 and TRBJ1-5; no firm D call. Germline V gives CDR1 GTSNPN, CDR2 SVGIG (reference sequence). Trimming shortened V by 1 base and J by 0 bases, and 10 bases separated the two germline ends. The CDR3 is made up of 15 amino acids. In DNA form, the CDR3 reads TGTGCCTGGAGTGAGGGAAAACGTAGCAATCAGCCCCAGCATTTT. Translating it yields CAWSEGKRSNQPQHF.

The chain links TRBV6-6 to TRBJ1-5, with D possibly matching TRBD1 (5 bases). Germline V gene data show CDR1 as MNHNY and CDR2 as SVGAGI (reference sequence). The CDR3 consists of 13 residues. Trimming removed 7 bases from V and 4 bases from J, with 11 bases in between. The CDR3 sequence is CASTSGMNQPQHF. DNA of the CDR3: TGTGCCAGCACCTCAGGGATGAATCAGCCCCAGCATTTT.

The chain combines TRBV7-6 with TRBJ2-3; D uncertain. V lost 5 bases and J lost 1, with 16 bases in between. CDR1 is SGHVS, CDR2 FNYEAQ, per germline. The CDR3 has 16 amino acids. CDR3 sequence (DNA): TGTGCCAGCAGCCCACTTGGATCAGATGGCACAGATACGCAGTATTTT. Residues: CASSPLGSDGTDTQYF.

V and J are TRBV27 and TRBJ1-1, with D possibly TRBD1 on 6 matching bases. Germline V gene data show CDR1 as MNHEY and CDR2 as SMNVEV (reference sequence). V shed 5 bases and J shed 5 bases, with 15 bases lying between them. The CDR3 spans 14 residues. The CDR3 nucleotides are TGTGCCAGCAGTCCCCGGGGGGGCTGGACTGAAGCTTTCTTT. It is translated as CASSPRGGWTEAFF.

The chain couples TRBV27 to TRBJ1-4; no clear D gene. The V gene lost 2 bases and the J gene lost 3 bases, with 7 bases spanning the gap. The germline gives CDR1 MNHEY, CDR2 SMNVEV (reference sequence). The CDR3 runs 14 residues. The CDR3 loop reads CASSLRGSNEKLFF. The CDR3 coding sequence is TGTGCCAGCAGTTTACGGGGTTCTAATGAAAAACTGTTTTTT. The complete variable domain, with remaining parts taken from reference TRBV27 and TRBJ1-4, reads EAQVTQNPRYLITVTGKKLTVTCSQNMNHEYMSWYRQDPGLGLRQIYYSMNVEVTDKGDVPEGYKVSRKEKRNFPLILESPSPNQTSLYFCASSLRGSNEKLFFGSGTQLSVL.